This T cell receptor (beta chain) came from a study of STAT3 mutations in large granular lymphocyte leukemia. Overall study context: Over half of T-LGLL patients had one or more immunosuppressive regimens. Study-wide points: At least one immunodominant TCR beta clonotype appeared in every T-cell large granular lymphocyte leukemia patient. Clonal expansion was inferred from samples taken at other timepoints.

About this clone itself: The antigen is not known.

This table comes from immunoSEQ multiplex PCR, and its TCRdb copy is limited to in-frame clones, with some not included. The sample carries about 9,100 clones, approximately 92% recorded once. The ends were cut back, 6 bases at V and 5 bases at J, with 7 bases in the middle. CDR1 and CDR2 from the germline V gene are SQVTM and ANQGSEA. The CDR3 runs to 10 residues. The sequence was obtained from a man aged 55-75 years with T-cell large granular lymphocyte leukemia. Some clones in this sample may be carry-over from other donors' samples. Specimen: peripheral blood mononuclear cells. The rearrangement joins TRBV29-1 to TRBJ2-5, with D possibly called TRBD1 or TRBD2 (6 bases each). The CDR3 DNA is TGCAGCGTAGGGGGGGAGACCCAGTACTTC. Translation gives CSVGGETQYF.